These T cell receptor beta chains were read from a single sample in a study of T cells in Graves' hyperthyroidism and ophthalmopathy. TCRdb independently ran MiXCR on the multiplex PCR reads; one entry per CDR3 protein. This sample carries 610,000 or so distinct CDR3 sequences, around 42% of them seen once, and the ten largest clones take more than 7%. Sequencing was performed on peripheral blood or thyroid tissue (not recorded which). The origin of the receptors is a woman between 18 and 30 years old with Graves' hyperthyroidism. CDR3s include the opening cysteine and the closing phenylalanine or tryptophan. D genes are given only for firm matches. The listing skips clone size in some rows; elsewhere it reads once, few, many or a size class.

DNA | CDR3 | J | V | length | size | D
TGCGCCAGCAGCCAAGAAGTGCAAAACTATGGCTACACCTTC | CASSQEVQNYGYTF | TRBJ1-2 | TRBV4-1 | 14 | many | .
TGTGCCAGCATTTCAACGGCGGTGAACACTGAAGCTTTCTTT | CASISTAVNTEAFF | TRBJ1-1 | TRBV12-3/TRBV12-4 | 14 | many | .
TGTGCCAGCAGCCCAGGACAGGGGACAGGGCAAGCTTTCTTT | CASSPGQGTGQAFF | TRBJ1-1 | TRBV7-3 | 14 | . | TRBD1
TGCAGCGTTGATTCTGGCGGCTATAATGAAAAACTGTTTTTT | CSVDSGGYNEKLFF | TRBJ1-4 | TRBV29-1 | 14 | . | .
TGTGCCAGCAGCACAAAGTTTGGGACAGGAGACAATGGCTACACCTTC | CASSTKFGTGDNGYTF | TRBJ1-2 | TRBV7-9 | 16 | . | TRBD1
TGTGCCAGCAGCGGACCGGGACTCGCAACCTACGAGCAGTACTTC | CASSGPGLATYEQYF | TRBJ2-7 | TRBV6-6 | 15 | . | .
TGCAGCGCAGCCCAGGGGACAGGCCGTCTATACGAGCAGTACTTC | CSAAQGTGRLYEQYF | TRBJ2-7 | TRBV29-1 | 15 | few | TRBD1
TGTGCCACCAGCAGAGAAGTAGGACTCCGGGAGCAGTACTTC | CATSREVGLREQYF | TRBJ2-7 | TRBV15 | 14 | . | .
TGCAGCGCCGGTAGTGATAGCGGGTACCAAGAGGCCCAGTACTTC | CSAGSDSGYQEAQYF | TRBJ2-5 | TRBV29-1 | 15 | . | TRBD2
TGCGCCAGCAGCTGGGGGGAGAACCTTGGCTACACCTTC | CASSWGENLGYTF | TRBJ1-2 | TRBV5-1 | 13 | . | .
TGTGCCACCAGTGAGACAGGGACAGGGGGTATGGATGGCTACACCTTC | CATSETGTGGMDGYTF | TRBJ1-2 | TRBV24-1 | 16 | . | TRBD1
TGTGCCAGCAGCGATAGCTTCTACGAGCAGTACTTC | CASSDSFYEQYF | TRBJ2-7 | TRBV11-3 | 12 | many | .
TGCAATGCTAGAGATCCCGGGAGGGCCTACGAGCAGTACTTC | CNARDPGRAYEQYF | TRBJ2-7 | TRBV20-1 | 14 | many | TRBD2